This T cell receptor beta chain is drawn from a study of cytomegalovirus exposure and HLA in healthy donors (dated by TCRdb to between 2016 and 2019). Context from the whole study: The 550 to 750 repertoires of the first cohort and the 95 to 150 validation repertoires were produced on the same platform, according to a later analysis. The study aimed to test whether cataloging public T cell receptors could reveal signatures of past pathogen exposure. A separate validation cohort of 100 to 150 different subjects was used in addition to the roughly 700-subject first cohort. To predict cytomegalovirus infection status, the study combined high-throughput TCR immunosequencing, statistical association of individual TCRs with disease status, and machine learning.

For this clone: No antigen is known for it. No much larger clonotype is one base removed from it; base qualities were not supplied.

Overall study outcomes, separate from this receptor: Three of the identified cytomegalovirus-associated TCR beta chains were confirmed in vitro to be specific for cytomegalovirus antigens. A later analysis found that TCRs clustered in the first cohort also tended to co-occur in the 120 validation repertoires, with more than 90% of cluster scores above 0. The classifier was reported to diagnose cytomegalovirus status with high specificity and sensitivity in both the original and validation cohorts. Most TCR sequences were seen in very few donors, while some public TCRs were found in many individuals. All 120 or so repertoires were used to score co-occurrence in the validation cohort in a later analysis, because that analysis had no HLA typing for the cohort. According to the authors, the approach could potentially be generalized to other disease states and immunological phenotypes. A total of 150 or so TCR beta chains were listed by the study as associated with cytomegalovirus.

To prepare the library, the immunoSEQ multiplex PCR assay was applied. Processing in the source paper ran as follows. A statistical classification framework was developed to diagnose cytomegalovirus status using the catalog of TCR beta chain sequences. TCRdb obtained this table from immuneACCESS and retained in-frame rearrangements with V and J assigned. These tables miss some clones; where compared with another copy, unresolved V genes account for less than half of the shortfall, and the remainder is unexplained. V and J calls plus clone size are reproduced from that table; the DNA served to infer D and trimming. The sample has 90,000 to 110,000 clones on record, 86% of them singletons. The top ten hold roughly 4% of the sample. The donors were included in the validation cohort of 130 or so subjects, a group kept apart from the roughly 670-subject first cohort. Spanning cysteine to phenylalanine, the CDR3 consists of 15 amino acids. The CDR3 DNA has 45 bases and is translated from base 1. Here V drops 1 base and J drops 0 bases, and the junction holds 4 bases not matched to any gene. The germline V gene (reference sequence) yields SGHKS for CDR1 and YYEKEE for CDR2.

Specimen: PBMCs. This clonotype originated in a woman between 18 and 29 years old in good health and CMV-seropositive. Recombination linked TRBV5-5 to TRBJ2-7, with 7 central nucleotides matching TRBD1. Read as DNA, the sequence is TGTGCCAGCAGCTTGTCCGGGACAGTCTCCTACGAGCAGTACTTC. This translates into CASSLSGTVSYEQYF.